Below are 25 T cell receptor beta chains sequenced from a single sample in a study of early T cells in non-severe SARS-CoV-2 infection (TCRdb year 2021). Preparation of the library involved 5' RACE. Sequencing was performed on a NextSeq 500. TCRdb's own reprocessing of the public reads used fastp at Q25 and MiXCR and kept productive beta chains. Duplicate CDR3 protein sequences are folded into a single record with the most common DNA and genes. This sample has 30,000 to 40,000 distinct CDR3 sequences in its table, and roughly 6% of those were observed once. Roughly 4% of the sample is taken by the ten largest. Sequencing used whole blood, obtained at baseline. These receptors originate from an adult who was a healthcare worker with PCR-confirmed SARS-CoV-2 infection or an uninfected control (not recorded which).

This clonotype has ten or more counts. This rearrangement joins TRBV12-3 or TRBV12-4 to TRBJ2-5, with a weak D call TRBD2 (5 bases). V was shortened by 3 bases and J by 8 bases, with 22 bases between the two germline ends. This CDR3 has 16 amino acids. The CDR3 sequence: CASSFSLQGIRETQYF. CDR3 in DNA: TGTGCCAGCAGTTTCAGTTTGCAAGGGATCCGGGAAACCCAGTACTTC.

At least ten counts were recorded for this clonotype. This rearrangement joins TRBV9 to TRBJ2-7; the D call may be TRBD1 or TRBD2 (6 bases each). Germline V gives CDR1 SGDLS, CDR2 YYNGEE. There are 18 residues in the CDR3. Trimming shortened V by 4 bases and J by 2 bases, and 25 bases separated the two germline ends. The CDR3 DNA is TGTGCCAGCAGCCCCCCCCCTAGCGCGGGACAATCCCCCTACGAGCAGTACTTC. Amino acids: CASSPPPSAGQSPYEQYF.

This clonotype was recorded many times. This sequence joins TRBV11-2 and TRBJ2-1; weak D call: TRBD2 (7 bases). The CDR3 is 17 residues long. Trimming took 4 bases from V and 5 from J, leaving 21 bases between them. Germline CDR1 and CDR2: SGHAT and FQNNGV. Here the CDR3 reads CASSSSSRGGRDNEQFF. In DNA form, the CDR3 reads TGTGCCAGCAGCTCCTCATCGAGGGGGGGGAGGGACAATGAGCAGTTCTTC.

This clonotype was counted many times. The chain couples TRBV21-1 to TRBJ2-2. TRBV21-1 is an annotated pseudogene. This CDR3 is 13 amino acids long. The CDR3 protein is CASSEDHTGELFF. The CDR3 DNA is TGTGCCAGCAGCGAGGACCACACCGGGGAGCTGTTTTTT.

In this sample, this clonotype turned up many times. The CDR3 sequence: CASRTDGRNSPLHF. CDR3 sequence (DNA): TGTGCCAGTAGGACCGACGGGAGGAATTCACCCCTCCACTTT. The chain couples TRBV19 to TRBJ1-6; D not certain. The CDR3 runs 14 residues. Germline values: CDR1 LNHDA, CDR2 SQIVND (reference sequence). Trimming removed 6 bases at V and 7 bases at J, with 13 bases between. Drawing the rest from reference TRBV19 and TRBJ1-6, the complete variable domain is DGGITQSPKYLFRKEGQNVTLSCEQNLNHDAMYWYRQDPGQGLRLIYYSQIVNDFQKGDIAEGYSVSREKKESFPLTVTSAQKNPTAFYLCASRTDGRNSPLHFGNGTRLTVT.

Ten or more counts support this clonotype. The chain links TRBV6-4 to TRBJ1-5, with D unclear. Germline values: CDR1 MRHNA, CDR2 SNTAGT. The length of the CDR3 is 14 residues. V lost 5 bases and J 2 bases, leaving 10 bases between the germline ends. CDR3 nucleotide sequence: TGTGCCAGCAGTTACAGCTCGGGCAATCAGCCCCAGCATTTT. Translating gives CASSYSSGNQPQHF.

The table lists this clonotype with many counts. The rearrangement joins TRBV10-2 to TRBJ2-7; possible D gene TRBD1, 5 bases. From germline, CDR1 is WSHSY and CDR2 SAAADI. CDR3 length: 14 residues. V lost 6 bases, J lost 2 bases, and 14 bases lay in between. The CDR3 protein is CASSSDRQTYEQYF. Here the CDR3 DNA reads TGCGCCAGCAGCAGTGATCGACAGACCTACGAGCAGTACTTC.

The chain uses TRBV20-1 and TRBJ2-1; 11 positions agree with TRBD1. Losses at the gene ends were 0 bases for V and 7 bases for J; bases not matched to a gene: 5. CDR1 and CDR2 (germline): DFQATT, SNEGSKA (reference sequence). The CDR3 runs to 15 residues. The CDR3 sequence is CSARDPGQGANEQFF. The CDR3 DNA reads TGCAGTGCTAGAGATCCCGGACAGGGGGCTAATGAGCAGTTCTTC.

The table lists this clonotype with many counts. The J gene is TRBJ2-7, the V gene TRBV14; D is ambiguous. Germline-derived CDR1 and CDR2 are SGHDN and FVKESK. The CDR3 has 14 residues. Trimming pared 3 bases from V and 2 bases from J, leaving 11 bases between. CDR3 protein: CASSQGLQAYEQYF. As DNA, the CDR3 is TGTGCCAGCAGCCAGGGTTTGCAAGCCTACGAGCAGTACTTC.

This clonotype was detected ten times or more. This chain connects TRBV6-5 to TRBJ2-5; D uncertain. CDR3 size: 12 residues. Germline V gives CDR1 MNHEY, CDR2 SVGAGI. The V and J ends lost 6 bases and 1 base respectively, with 6 bases between them. The CDR3 sequence is CASSSPQETQYF. In DNA form, the CDR3 reads TGTGCCAGCAGCTCACCCCAAGAGACCCAGTACTTC.

This clonotype was observed a handful of times. The chain carries TRBV4-1 and TRBJ2-1; tentatively, D is TRBD2 (5 bases). Trimming took off 3 bases at V and 3 bases at J, with 9 bases between the two ends. CDR3 length: 14 amino acids. Germline V gene data show CDR1 as MGHRA and CDR2 as YSYEKL. CDR3 DNA: TGCGCCAGCAGCCAGGCGGCGGGCTACAATGAGCAGTTCTTC. This codes for CASSQAAGYNEQFF.

At least ten counts were recorded for this clonotype. This chain links TRBV18 with TRBJ2-5, with D possibly being TRBD2 (5 bases). V lost 6 bases and J lost 2, with 7 bases in between. Germline CDR1 reads KGHSH; CDR2 reads LQKENI. The CDR3 totals 12 residues. The CDR3 DNA reads TGTGCCAGCTCCGAGGGTCAAGAGACCCAGTACTTC. As protein: CASSEGQETQYF.

The table lists this clonotype with many counts. The rearrangement links TRBV30 to TRBJ2-6; D ambiguous. The germline gives CDR1 GTSNPN, CDR2 SVGIG (reference sequence). The V end lost 2 bases, the J end lost 2 bases, and 7 bases lay between the germline ends. This CDR3 comprises 14 residues. The CDR3 region is CAWSLGTGANVLTF. In DNA, the CDR3 is TGTGCCTGGAGTCTAGGGACTGGGGCCAACGTCCTGACTTTC.

This clonotype was recorded at least ten times. This chain joins TRBV15 and TRBJ2-1; D might be TRBD2 (5 bases). The length of the CDR3 is 15 residues. V dropped 2 bases and J dropped 7 bases, with 15 bases sitting between them. Germline V CDR1 and CDR2: LNHNV, YYDKDF (reference sequence). In DNA, the CDR3 is TGTGCCACCAGCAGACTCGGCGGGTTGAGGAATGAGCAGTTCTTC. This translates into CATSRLGGLRNEQFF.

This clonotype was detected ten times or more. This CDR3 is CASSIGRGVSYNEQFF. CDR3 sequence (DNA): TGTGCCAGCAGCATAGGCCGCGGCGTCTCCTACAATGAGCAGTTCTTC. The chain is built from TRBV5-4 and TRBJ2-1; D gene unclear. Germline V gene lookup returns CDR1 SGHNT and CDR2 YYREEE (reference sequence). CDR3 length: 16 residues. Trimming took 4 bases from V and 0 from J, leaving 14 bases between them.

By share, this clonotype counts as large. The rearrangement links TRBV20-1 to TRBJ2-2; TRBD1 aligns across 8 bases. The germline gives CDR1 DFQATT, CDR2 SNEGSKA (reference sequence). The CDR3 is 16 residues long. V lost 0 bases and J lost 6; bases outside the gene matches: 9. The CDR3 loop reads CSARDLRGPGAGELFF. The CDR3 DNA is TGCAGTGCTAGAGATCTCAGGGGGCCCGGCGCCGGGGAGCTGTTTTTT.

This clonotype was recorded many times. This sequence joins TRBV4-1 and TRBJ1-2; 8 bases agree with TRBD1. Germline V gives CDR1 MGHRA, CDR2 YSYEKL. The V gene end was trimmed by 2 bases and the J gene end by 4 bases; junction bases not matched to a gene: 12. The CDR3 has 17 amino acids. CDR3 nucleotides: TGCGCCAGCAGCCAATTGCAGGGGGCACAGGGAGTCTATGGCTACACCTTC. This codes for CASSQLQGAQGVYGYTF.

This clonotype was seen ten or more times. CDR3 coding DNA: TGCAGCGTTGCGGGTCGCGACACCATATATTTT. This sequence encodes CSVAGRDTIYF. The chain has TRBV29-1 and TRBJ1-3; D is undetermined. This CDR3 is built from 11 residues. The germline gives CDR1 SQVTM, CDR2 ANQGSEA. V lost 4 bases and J 8 bases, leaving 9 bases between the germline ends.

The chain links TRBV29-1 to TRBJ2-7; D may be TRBD1 or TRBD2 (7 bases each). V was shortened by 6 bases and J by 4 bases, with 13 bases between the two germline ends. Germline V lookup: CDR1 SQVTM, CDR2 ANQGSEA. The CDR3 runs to 12 residues. The chain's CDR3 is CSVGGTEYEQYF. Written as DNA, the CDR3 is TGCAGCGTCGGGGGGACAGAGTACGAGCAGTACTTC.

There are many counts of this clonotype. The chain joins TRBV7-6 to TRBJ1-1; D ambiguous. The V gene's germline CDR1 is SGHVS and CDR2 FNYEAQ. The ends were cut back, 1 base at V and 1 base at J, with 4 bases in the middle. The CDR3 extends over 13 amino acids. The CDR3: CASSLEQNTEAFF. As DNA, the CDR3 is TGTGCCAGCAGCTTAGAACAGAACACTGAAGCTTTCTTT.

This clonotype has ten or more counts. The chain joins TRBV3-1 to TRBJ2-7, with 9 bases matching TRBD2. The CDR3 length is 14 residues. The V and J ends lost 1 base and 4 bases, in that order; junction bases with no gene match: 2. Germline CDR1 is LGHDT and CDR2 is YNNKEL (reference sequence). CDR3 amino acids: CASSQGLAAYEQYF. The CDR3 bases are TGTGCCAGCAGCCAAGGACTAGCGGCATACGAGCAGTACTTC.

This clonotype was observed at least ten times. This rearrangement joins TRBV20-1 to TRBJ2-2, with D perhaps being TRBD1 or TRBD2 (6 bases each). V gave up 5 bases and J gave up 3 bases, with 19 bases separating them. Germline CDR1 and CDR2: DFQATT and SNEGSKA (reference sequence). The CDR3 sequence is 16 residues long. This CDR3 reads CSAVGVRGEDTGELFF. For the CDR3, the DNA is TGCAGTGCTGTGGGTGTAAGGGGGGAAGACACCGGGGAGCTGTTTTTT.

There are a few counts of this clonotype. This rearrangement joins TRBV10-3 to TRBJ1-2; a possible D gene is TRBD1 (6 bases). V was cut by 10 bases and J by 2 bases, with 14 bases left in between. CDR3 size: 13 residues. Germline CDR1 reads ENHRY; CDR2 reads SYGVKD. The CDR3 sequence is CATEQGSNYGYTF. In DNA, the CDR3 is TGTGCCACCGAACAGGGATCAAACTATGGCTACACCTTC.

This clonotype was seen a few times. V and J are TRBV24-1 and TRBJ2-2; a weak D match, TRBD1 (6 bases). The CDR3 runs to 15 residues. In germline, CDR1 is KGHDR, CDR2 SFDVKD. Trimming took 7 bases from V and 2 from J, leaving 13 bases between them. CDR3 loop: CATSRWGPNTGELFF. DNA of the CDR3: TGTGCCACCAGCCGCTGGGGGCCAAACACCGGGGAGCTGTTTTTT.

This clonotype was counted ten times or more. The chain uses TRBV7-6 and TRBJ2-5; the D call may be TRBD1 or TRBD2 (5 bases each). Trimming shortened V by 5 bases and J by 1 base, and 11 bases separated the two germline ends. This CDR3 comprises 14 residues. Germline V gives CDR1 SGHVS, CDR2 FNYEAQ. CDR3 DNA: TGTGCCAGCAGCAGAGGGGAATTCCAAGAGACCCAGTACTTC. As protein: CASSRGEFQETQYF.